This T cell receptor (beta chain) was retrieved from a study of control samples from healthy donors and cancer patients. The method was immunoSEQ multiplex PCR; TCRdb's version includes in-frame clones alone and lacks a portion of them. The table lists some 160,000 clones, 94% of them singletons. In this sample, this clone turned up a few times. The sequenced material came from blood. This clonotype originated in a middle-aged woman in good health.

CDR3 sequence (DNA): TGTGCCACCAGCTTCGATCCCAATCAGCCCCAGCATTTT. Residues: CATSFDPNQPQHF. The gene calls are TRBV15 and TRBJ1-5; D gene unclear. Germline CDR1 and CDR2: LNHNV and YYDKDF (reference sequence). The V gene lost 5 bases and the J gene lost 3 bases, with 8 bases spanning the gap. CDR3 length: 13 residues. Complete variable domain (other parts from reference TRBV15 and TRBJ1-5): DAMVIQNPRYQVTQFGKPVTLSCSQTLNHNVMYWYQQKSSQAPKLLFHYYDKDFNNEADTPDNFQSRRPNTSFCFLDIRSPGLGDTAMYLCATSFDPNQPQHFGDGTRLSIL.